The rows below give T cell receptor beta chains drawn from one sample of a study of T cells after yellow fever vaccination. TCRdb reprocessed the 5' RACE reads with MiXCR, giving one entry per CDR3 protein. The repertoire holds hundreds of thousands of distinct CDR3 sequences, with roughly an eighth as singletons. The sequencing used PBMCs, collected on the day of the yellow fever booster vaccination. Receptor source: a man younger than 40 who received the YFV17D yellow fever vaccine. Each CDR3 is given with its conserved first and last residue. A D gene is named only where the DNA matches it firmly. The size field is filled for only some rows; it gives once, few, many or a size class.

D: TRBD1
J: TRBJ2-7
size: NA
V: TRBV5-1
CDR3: CASSAGQGFEQYF
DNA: TGCGCCAGCAGCGCGGGACAGGGGTTCGAGCAGTACTTC

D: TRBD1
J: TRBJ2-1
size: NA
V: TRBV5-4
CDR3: CASSPGTGARREQFF
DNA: TGTGCCAGCAGCCCCGGGACAGGGGCCCGAAGGGAGCAGTTCTTC

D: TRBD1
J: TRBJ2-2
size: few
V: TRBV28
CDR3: CASSLFTGGGGTGELFF
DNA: TGTGCCAGCAGTTTATTCACAGGGGGCGGTGGCACCGGGGAGCTGTTTTTT

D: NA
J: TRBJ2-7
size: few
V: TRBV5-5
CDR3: CASSFYGDSYEQYF
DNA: TGTGCCAGCAGCTTTTACGGAGACTCCTACGAGCAGTACTTC

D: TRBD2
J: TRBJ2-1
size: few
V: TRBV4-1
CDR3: CASSQAPGLAATLSSYNEQFF
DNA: TGCGCCAGCAGCCAAGCCCCGGGACTAGCGGCGACCCTCAGCTCCTACAATGAGCAGTTCTTC

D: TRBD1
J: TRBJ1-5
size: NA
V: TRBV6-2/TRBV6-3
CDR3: CASSYSIRDRGNQPQHF
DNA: TGTGCCAGCAGTTACTCCATCCGGGACAGGGGCAATCAGCCCCAGCATTTT

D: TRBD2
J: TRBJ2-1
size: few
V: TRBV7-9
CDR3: CASSARSGRGGFNEQFF
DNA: TGTGCCAGCAGCGCCCGAAGCGGGAGGGGAGGTTTCAATGAGCAGTTCTTC

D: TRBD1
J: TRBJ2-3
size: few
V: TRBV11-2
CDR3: CASSLDRGAADTQYF
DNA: TGTGCCAGCAGCCTCGACAGGGGAGCGGCAGATACGCAGTATTTT

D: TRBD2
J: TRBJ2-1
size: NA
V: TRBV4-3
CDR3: CASSQEGLAGGYNEQFF
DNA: TGCGCCAGCAGCCAAGAGGGACTAGCGGGGGGATACAATGAGCAGTTCTTC

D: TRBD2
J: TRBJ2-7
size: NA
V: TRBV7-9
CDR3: CASSLVYGTSGSYEQYF
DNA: TGTGCCAGCAGCTTAGTGTACGGGACTAGCGGCTCCTACGAGCAGTACTTC

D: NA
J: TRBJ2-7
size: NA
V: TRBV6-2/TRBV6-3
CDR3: CASTTGTYSYEQYF
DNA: TGTGCCAGCACCACCGGGACGTACTCCTACGAGCAGTACTTC

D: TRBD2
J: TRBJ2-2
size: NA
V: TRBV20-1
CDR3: CSAPREGLDVGELFF
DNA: TGCAGTGCCCCCAGGGAGGGCCTTGACGTCGGGGAGCTGTTTTTT

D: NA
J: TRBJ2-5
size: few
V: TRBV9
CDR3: CASSAGDFGETQYF
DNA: TGTGCCAGCAGCGCGGGGGACTTTGGAGAGACCCAGTACTTC

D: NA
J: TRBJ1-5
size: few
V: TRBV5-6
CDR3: CASSLGQGHQPQHF
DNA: TGTGCCAGCAGCTTGGGGCAGGGACATCAGCCCCAGCATTTT

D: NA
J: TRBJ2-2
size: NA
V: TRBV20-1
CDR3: CSAMDTGELFF
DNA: TGCAGTGCAATGGACACCGGGGAGCTGTTTTTT

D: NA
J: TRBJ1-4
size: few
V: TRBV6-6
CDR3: CASSLVEKLFF
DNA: TGTGCCAGCAGTTTAGTTGAAAAACTGTTTTTT

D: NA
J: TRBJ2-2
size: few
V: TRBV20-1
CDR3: CSASPMEGAGTGELFF
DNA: TGCAGTGCTAGCCCCATGGAGGGGGCTGGCACCGGGGAGCTGTTTTTT

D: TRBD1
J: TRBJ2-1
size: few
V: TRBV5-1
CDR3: CASSRGDRGVLEEQFF
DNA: TGCGCCAGCAGCAGGGGGGACAGGGGGGTTTTAGAAGAGCAGTTCTTC

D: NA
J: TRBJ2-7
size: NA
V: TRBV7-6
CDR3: CASSLSGQSSYEQYF
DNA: TGTGCCAGCAGCTTAAGCGGACAGAGCTCCTACGAGCAGTACTTC

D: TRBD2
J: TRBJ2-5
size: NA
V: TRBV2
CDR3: CAISAGTTGLAGGETQYF
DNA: TGTGCCATCAGTGCCGGGACGACAGGACTAGCGGGAGGAGAGACCCAGTACTTC

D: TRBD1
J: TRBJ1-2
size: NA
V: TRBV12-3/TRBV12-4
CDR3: CASSYKGAGGYTF
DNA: TGTGCCAGCAGTTACAAGGGGGCGGGAGGCTACACCTTC

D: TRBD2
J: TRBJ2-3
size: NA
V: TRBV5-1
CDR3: CASSLPRTSGRSTDTQYF
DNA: TGCGCCAGCAGCCTCCCCCGGACTAGCGGGAGGAGCACAGATACGCAGTATTTT

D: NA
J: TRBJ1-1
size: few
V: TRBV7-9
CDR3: CASSLAGSENTEAFF
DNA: TGTGCCAGCAGCTTAGCAGGGTCGGAGAACACTGAAGCTTTCTTT

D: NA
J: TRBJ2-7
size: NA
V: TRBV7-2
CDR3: CASSMGGQAYEQYF
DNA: TGTGCCAGCAGCATGGGAGGACAGGCCTACGAGCAGTACTTC

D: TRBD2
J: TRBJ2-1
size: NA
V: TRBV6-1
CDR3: CASSEAGGWAGVSYNEQFF
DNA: TGTGCCAGCAGTGAAGCCGGAGGTTGGGCGGGAGTTTCCTACAATGAGCAGTTCTTC